What follows describes a single T cell receptor beta chain. Antigen unknown. The libraries were made with immunoSEQ version 4 in survey mode. Each sample used up to 1 ug genomic DNA diluted to roughly 10 ng/uL. Profiled with immunoSEQ multiplex PCR; TCRdb holds only in-frame clones, not every one. This table has roughly 41,000 clones, around 90% appearing once. Trimming took off 3 bases at V and 7 bases at J, with 18 bases between the two ends. Germline CDR1 and CDR2: MGHDK and SYGVNS. The CDR3 is 15 residues long. This nonspecific control used anti-CD3/anti-CD28 bead stimulation of CD4+ T cells. Sorting of responding CD4+ T cells relied on upregulated CD40 ligand together with CD69. CD4+ T cell counts exceeded 400 cells/uL; CMV serology was positive. The data originate from a study of persistence of HIV-infected CD4 T cells. Across the whole study: A median of around 8 years of suppressive ART preceded sampling.

The chain employs TRBV25-1 and TRBJ1-1; D gene unclear. Sequenced here: CD4+ T cells sorted from PBMCs after approximately 19-hour stimulation, sampled from a patient who received antiretroviral therapy. The clonotype was recovered from an adult man with HIV who was CMV-seropositive. The CDR3 DNA follows: TGTGCCAGCAGTGATTCCGCTCGACCTTTAGTTGAAGCTTTCTTT. It translates to CASSDSARPLVEAFF. Using reference TRBV25-1 and TRBJ1-1 for the parts outside the CDR3, the full variable domain is EADIYQTPRYLVIGTGKKITLECSQTMGHDKMYWYQQDPGMELHLIHYSYGVNSTEKGDLSSESTVSRIRTEHFPLTLESARPSHTSQYLCASSDSARPLVEAFFGQGTRLTVV.